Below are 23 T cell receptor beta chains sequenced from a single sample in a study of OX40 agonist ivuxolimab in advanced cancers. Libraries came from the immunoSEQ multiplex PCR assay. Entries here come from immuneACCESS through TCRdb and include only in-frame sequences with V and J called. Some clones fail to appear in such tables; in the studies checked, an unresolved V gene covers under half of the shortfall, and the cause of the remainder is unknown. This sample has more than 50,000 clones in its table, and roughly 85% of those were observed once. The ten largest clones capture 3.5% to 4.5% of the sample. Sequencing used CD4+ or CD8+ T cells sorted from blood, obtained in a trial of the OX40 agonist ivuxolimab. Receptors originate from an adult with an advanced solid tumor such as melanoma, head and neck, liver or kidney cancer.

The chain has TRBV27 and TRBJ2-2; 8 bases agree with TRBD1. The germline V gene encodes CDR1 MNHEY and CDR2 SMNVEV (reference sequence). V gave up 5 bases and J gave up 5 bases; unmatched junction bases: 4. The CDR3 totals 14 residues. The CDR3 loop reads CASSPRGLTGELFF. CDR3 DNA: TGTGCCAGCAGTCCCAGGGGGCTTACCGGGGAGCTGTTTTTT.

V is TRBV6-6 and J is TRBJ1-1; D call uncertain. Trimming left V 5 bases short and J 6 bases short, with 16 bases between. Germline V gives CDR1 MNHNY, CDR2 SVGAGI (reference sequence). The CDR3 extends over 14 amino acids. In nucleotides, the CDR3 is TGTGCCAGCAGTACCCCTCAGGAGGCCTCTGAAGCTTTCTTT. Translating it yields CASSTPQEASEAFF.

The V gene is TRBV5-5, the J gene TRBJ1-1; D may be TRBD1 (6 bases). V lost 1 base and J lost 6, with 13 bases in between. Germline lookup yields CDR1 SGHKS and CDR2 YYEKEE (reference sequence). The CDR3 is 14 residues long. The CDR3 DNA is TGTGCCAGCAGCTTGCAATACAGGGCGTCTGAAGCTTTCTTT. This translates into CASSLQYRASEAFF.

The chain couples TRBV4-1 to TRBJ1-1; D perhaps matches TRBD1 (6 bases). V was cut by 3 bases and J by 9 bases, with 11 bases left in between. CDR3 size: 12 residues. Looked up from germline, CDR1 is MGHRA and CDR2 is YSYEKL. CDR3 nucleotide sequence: TGCGCCAGCAGCCAGGACAGAGGGAAAGCTTTCTTT. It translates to CASSQDRGKAFF.

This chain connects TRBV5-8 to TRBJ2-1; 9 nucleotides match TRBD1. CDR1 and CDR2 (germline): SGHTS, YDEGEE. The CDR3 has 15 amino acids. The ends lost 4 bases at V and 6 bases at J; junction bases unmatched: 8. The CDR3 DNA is TGTGCCAGCAGCCAAGGGGACAGGGAGGGCAATGAGCAGTTCTTC. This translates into CASSQGDREGNEQFF.

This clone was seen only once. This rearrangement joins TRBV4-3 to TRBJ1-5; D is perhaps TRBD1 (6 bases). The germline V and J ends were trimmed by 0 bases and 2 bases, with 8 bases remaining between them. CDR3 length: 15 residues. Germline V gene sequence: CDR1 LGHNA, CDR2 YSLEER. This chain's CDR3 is CASSQDYRGNQPQHF. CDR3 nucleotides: TGCGCCAGCAGCCAAGATTACAGGGGCAATCAGCCCCAGCATTTT.

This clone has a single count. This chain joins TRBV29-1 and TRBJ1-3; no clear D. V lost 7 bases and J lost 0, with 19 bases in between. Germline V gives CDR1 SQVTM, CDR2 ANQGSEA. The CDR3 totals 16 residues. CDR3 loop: CSAMVTGKSSGNTIYF. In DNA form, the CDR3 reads TGCAGCGCCATGGTCACGGGAAAGAGCTCTGGAAACACCATATATTTT.

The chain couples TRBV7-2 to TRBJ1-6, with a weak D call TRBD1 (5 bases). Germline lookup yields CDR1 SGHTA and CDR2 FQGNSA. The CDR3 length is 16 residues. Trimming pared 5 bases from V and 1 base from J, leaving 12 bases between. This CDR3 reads CASSLPGLSYNSPLHF. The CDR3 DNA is TGTGCCAGCAGCCTCCCGGGACTTTCCTATAATTCACCCCTCCACTTT.

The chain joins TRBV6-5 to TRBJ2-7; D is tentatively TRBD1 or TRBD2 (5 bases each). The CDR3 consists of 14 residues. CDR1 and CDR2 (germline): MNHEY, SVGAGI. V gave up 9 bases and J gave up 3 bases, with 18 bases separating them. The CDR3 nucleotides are TGTGCCAGTAACCCTCGGGGCCCGAGCTACGAGCAGTACTTC. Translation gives CASNPRGPSYEQYF.

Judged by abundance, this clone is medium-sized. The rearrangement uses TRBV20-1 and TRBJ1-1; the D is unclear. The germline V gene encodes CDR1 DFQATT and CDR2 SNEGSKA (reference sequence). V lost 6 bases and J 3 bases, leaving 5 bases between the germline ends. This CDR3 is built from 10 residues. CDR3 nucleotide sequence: TGCAGTGCAACGGACACTGAAGCTTTCTTT. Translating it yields CSATDTEAFF.

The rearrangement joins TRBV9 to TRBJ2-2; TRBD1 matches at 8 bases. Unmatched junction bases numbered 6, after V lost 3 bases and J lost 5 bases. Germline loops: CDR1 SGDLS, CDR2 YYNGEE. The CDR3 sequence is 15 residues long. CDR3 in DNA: TGTGCCAGCAGCGCATCAGGGGGCGGGACCGGGGAGCTGTTTTTT. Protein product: CASSASGGGTGELFF.

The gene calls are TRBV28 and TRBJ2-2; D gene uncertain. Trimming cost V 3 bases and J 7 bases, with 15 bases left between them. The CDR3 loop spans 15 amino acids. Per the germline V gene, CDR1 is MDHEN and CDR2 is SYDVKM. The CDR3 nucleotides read TGTGCCAGCAGTTTGGTCCGGCAGCCTGGCGGGGAGCTGTTTTTT. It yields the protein CASSLVRQPGGELFF.

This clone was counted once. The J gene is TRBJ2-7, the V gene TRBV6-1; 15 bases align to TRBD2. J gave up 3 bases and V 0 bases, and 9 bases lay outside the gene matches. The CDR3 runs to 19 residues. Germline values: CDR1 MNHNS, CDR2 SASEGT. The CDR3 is CASSEAHGLAGGPGYEQYF. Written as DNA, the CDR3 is TGTGCCAGCAGTGAAGCCCATGGACTAGCGGGAGGGCCTGGCTACGAGCAGTACTTC.

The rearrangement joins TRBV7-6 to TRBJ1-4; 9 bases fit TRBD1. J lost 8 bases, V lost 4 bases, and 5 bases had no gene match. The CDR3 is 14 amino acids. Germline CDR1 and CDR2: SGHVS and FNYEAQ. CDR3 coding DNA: TGTGCCAGCAGCTCCACAGGGGGCCTCGAAAAACTGTTTTTT. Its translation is CASSSTGGLEKLFF.

The CDR3 DNA follows: TGTGCCAGCAGTTTAAGGGATATGAACACCGGGGAGCTGTTTTTT. Translated: CASSLRDMNTGELFF. This sequence joins TRBV27 and TRBJ2-2; no firm D call. The CDR3 sequence is 15 residues long. Germline V gene data show CDR1 as MNHEY and CDR2 as SMNVEV (reference sequence). V lost 2 bases and J 1 base, leaving 8 bases between the germline ends.

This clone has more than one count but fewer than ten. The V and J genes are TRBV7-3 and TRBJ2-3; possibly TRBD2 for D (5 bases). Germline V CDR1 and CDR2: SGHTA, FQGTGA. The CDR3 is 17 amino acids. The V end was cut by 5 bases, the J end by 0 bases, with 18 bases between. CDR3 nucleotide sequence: TGTGCCAGCAGCGACTCAAGAGGTAGCGCTAGCACAGATACGCAGTATTTT. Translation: CASSDSRGSASTDTQYF.

The CDR3 here is CASSGGPGTGELFF. The DNA for the CDR3 is TGTGCCAGCAGCGGGGGACCGGGGACCGGGGAGCTGTTTTTT. The chain employs TRBV11-2 and TRBJ2-2, with D perhaps assigned TRBD1 or TRBD2 (5 bases each). The CDR3 loop spans 14 amino acids. CDR1 is SGHAT and CDR2 is FQNNGV in the germline V gene. V dropped 5 bases and J dropped 5 bases, with 12 bases sitting between them. The variable domain in full, completed from reference TRBV11-2 and TRBJ2-2, reads EAGVAQSPRYKIIEKRQSVAFWCNPISGHATLYWYQQILGQGPKLLIQFQNNGVVDDSQLPKDRFSAERLKGVDSTLKIQPAKLEDSAVYLCASSGGPGTGELFFGEGSRLTVL.

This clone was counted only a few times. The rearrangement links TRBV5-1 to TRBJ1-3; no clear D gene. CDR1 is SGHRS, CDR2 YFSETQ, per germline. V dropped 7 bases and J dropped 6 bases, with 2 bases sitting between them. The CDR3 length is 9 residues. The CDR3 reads CASVNTIYF. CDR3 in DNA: TGCGCCAGCGTAAACACCATATATTTT.

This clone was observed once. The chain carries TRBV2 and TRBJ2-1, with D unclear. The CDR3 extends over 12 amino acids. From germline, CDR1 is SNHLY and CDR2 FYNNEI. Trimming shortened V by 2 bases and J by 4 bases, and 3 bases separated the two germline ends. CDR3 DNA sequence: TGTGCCAGCAGTGAACTGTACAATGAGCAGTTCTTC. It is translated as CASSELYNEQFF.

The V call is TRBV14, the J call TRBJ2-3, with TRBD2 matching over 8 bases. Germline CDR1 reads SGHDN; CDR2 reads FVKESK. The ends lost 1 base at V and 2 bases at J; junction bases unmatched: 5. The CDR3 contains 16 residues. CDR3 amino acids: CASSQATGGVTDTQYF. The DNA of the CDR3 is TGTGCCAGCAGCCAAGCAACGGGGGGGGTCACAGATACGCAGTATTTT.

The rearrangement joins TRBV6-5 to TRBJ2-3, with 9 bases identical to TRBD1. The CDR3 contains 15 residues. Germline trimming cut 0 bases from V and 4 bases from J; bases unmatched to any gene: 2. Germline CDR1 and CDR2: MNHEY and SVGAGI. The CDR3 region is CASSYSGTGSDTQYF. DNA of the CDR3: TGTGCCAGCAGTTACTCCGGGACAGGGTCAGATACGCAGTATTTT.

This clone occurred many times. The CDR3 reads CASSSDSYNEQFF. CDR3 nucleotides: TGTGCCAGCAGCTCCGACAGCTACAATGAGCAGTTCTTC. The V gene is TRBV7-3, the J gene TRBJ2-1, with D possibly being TRBD1 (5 bases). Germline V gene sequence: CDR1 SGHTA, CDR2 FQGTGA. The CDR3 runs 13 residues. The V end lost 4 bases, the J end lost 3 bases, and 7 bases lay between the germline ends.

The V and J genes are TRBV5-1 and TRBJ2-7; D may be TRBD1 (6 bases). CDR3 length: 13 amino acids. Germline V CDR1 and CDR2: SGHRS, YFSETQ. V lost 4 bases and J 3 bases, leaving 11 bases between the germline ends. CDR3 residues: CASSADRGYEQYF. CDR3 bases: TGCGCCAGCAGCGCGGACAGAGGCTACGAGCAGTACTTC.